This T cell receptor (beta chain) was captured in a study of shared T cell receptors in the human thymus. Germline loops: CDR1 ENHRY, CDR2 SYGVKD. The CDR3 has 14 amino acids. With V trimmed by 10 bases and J by 4 bases, 11 bases remained unmatched. TCRdb keeps only in-frame clones here, not all; method: immunoSEQ multiplex PCR. The sample includes more than 550,000 clones, approximately 83% seen only once; the top ten take under 0.012%. The data also belong to a second study, concerning human thymus T cells. As reported in that work: Infants, healthy and Finnish, who were having corrective surgery for congenital heart defects served as donors. Resected material from corrective heart surgery provided the thymus tissue analysed. Seemingly biased V and J gene usage marked thymic and blood repertoires. Related research has reported that thymic repertoires overlap highly among unrelated individuals.

V is TRBV10-3 and J is TRBJ1-1; 8 bases align to TRBD1. The sequence came from a girl under three years old with a congenital heart defect. Sequencing was performed on thymocytes. The CDR3 spells CATFQGAISTEAFF. The CDR3 DNA is TGTGCCACCTTTCAGGGGGCGATTAGCACTGAAGCTTTCTTT.